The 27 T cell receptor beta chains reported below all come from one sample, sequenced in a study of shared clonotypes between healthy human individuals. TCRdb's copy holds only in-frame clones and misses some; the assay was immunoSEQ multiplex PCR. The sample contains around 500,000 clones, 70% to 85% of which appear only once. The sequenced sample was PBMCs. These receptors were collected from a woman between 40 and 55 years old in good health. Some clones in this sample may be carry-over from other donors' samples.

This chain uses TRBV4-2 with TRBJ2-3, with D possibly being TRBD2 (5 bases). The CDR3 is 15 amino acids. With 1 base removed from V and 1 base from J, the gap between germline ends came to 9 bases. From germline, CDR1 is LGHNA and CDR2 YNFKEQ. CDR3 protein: CASSQVSGGTDTQYF. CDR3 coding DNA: TGTGCCAGCAGCCAAGTAAGCGGTGGCACAGATACGCAGTATTTT.

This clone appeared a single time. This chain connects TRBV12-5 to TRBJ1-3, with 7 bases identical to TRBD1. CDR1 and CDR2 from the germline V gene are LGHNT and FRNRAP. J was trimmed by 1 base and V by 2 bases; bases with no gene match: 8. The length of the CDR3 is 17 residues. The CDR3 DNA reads TGTGCTAGTGGTTTGTTTCGACAGGGCAAGTCTGGAAACACCATATATTTT. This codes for CASGLFRQGKSGNTIYF. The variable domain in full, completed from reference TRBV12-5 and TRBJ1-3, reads DARVTQTPRHKVTEMGQEVTMRCQPILGHNTVFWYRQTMMQGLELLAYFRNRAPLDDSGMPKDRFSAEMPDATLATLKIQPSEPRDSAVYFCASGLFRQGKSGNTIYFGEGSWLTVV.

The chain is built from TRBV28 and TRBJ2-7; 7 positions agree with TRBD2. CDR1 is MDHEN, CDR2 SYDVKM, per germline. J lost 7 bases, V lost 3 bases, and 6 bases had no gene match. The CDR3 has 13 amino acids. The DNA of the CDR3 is TGTGCCAGCAGTTTTGAATCGGGGGGTGAGCAGTACTTC. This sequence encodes CASSFESGGEQYF.

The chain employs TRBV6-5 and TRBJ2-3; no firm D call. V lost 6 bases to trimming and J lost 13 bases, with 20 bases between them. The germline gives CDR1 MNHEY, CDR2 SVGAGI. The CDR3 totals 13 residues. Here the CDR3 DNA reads TGTGCCAGCAGCCAGAGCCGAAGTGGAACGAAGTATTTT. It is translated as CASSQSRSGTKYF.

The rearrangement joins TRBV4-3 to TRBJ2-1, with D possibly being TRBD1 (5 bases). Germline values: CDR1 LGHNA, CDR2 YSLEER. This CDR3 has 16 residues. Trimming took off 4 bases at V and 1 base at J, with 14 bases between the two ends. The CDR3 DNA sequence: TGCGCCAGCAGCCCCAGGGCCTCCGGGTCCTACAATGAGCAGTTCTTC. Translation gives CASSPRASGSYNEQFF.

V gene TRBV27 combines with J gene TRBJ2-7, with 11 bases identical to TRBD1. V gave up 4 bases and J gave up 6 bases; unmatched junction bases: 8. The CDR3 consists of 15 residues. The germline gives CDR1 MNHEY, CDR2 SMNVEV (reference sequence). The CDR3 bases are TGTGCCAGCAGTTCCTCACGGACAGGGGGCTCCGAGCAGTACTTC. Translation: CASSSSRTGGSEQYF.

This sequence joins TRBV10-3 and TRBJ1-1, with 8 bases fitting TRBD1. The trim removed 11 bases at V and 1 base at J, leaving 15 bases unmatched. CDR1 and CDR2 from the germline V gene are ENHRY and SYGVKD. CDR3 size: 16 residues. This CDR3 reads CASHPYVGTGNTEAFF. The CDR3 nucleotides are TGTGCCTCCCATCCCTATGTCGGGACAGGGAACACTGAAGCTTTCTTT.

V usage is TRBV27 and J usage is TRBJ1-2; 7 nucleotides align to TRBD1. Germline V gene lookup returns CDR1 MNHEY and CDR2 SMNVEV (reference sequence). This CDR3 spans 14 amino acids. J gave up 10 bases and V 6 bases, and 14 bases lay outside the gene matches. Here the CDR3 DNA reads TGTGCCAGCAGGAGGTTCGGGACAGACAAAGACTACACCTTC. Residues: CASRRFGTDKDYTF.

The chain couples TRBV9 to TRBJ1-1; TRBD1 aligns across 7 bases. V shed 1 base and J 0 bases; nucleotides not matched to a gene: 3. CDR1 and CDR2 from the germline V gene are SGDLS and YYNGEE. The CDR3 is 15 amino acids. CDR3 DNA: TGTGCCAGCAGCGTACAGGGGGGTGTGAACACTGAAGCTTTCTTT. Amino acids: CASSVQGGVNTEAFF. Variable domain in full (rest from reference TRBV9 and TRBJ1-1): DSGVTQTPKHLITATGQRVTLRCSPRSGDLSVYWYQQSLDQGLQFLIQYYNGEERAKGNILERFSAQQFPDLHSELNLSSLELGDSALYFCASSVQGGVNTEAFFGQGTRLTVV.

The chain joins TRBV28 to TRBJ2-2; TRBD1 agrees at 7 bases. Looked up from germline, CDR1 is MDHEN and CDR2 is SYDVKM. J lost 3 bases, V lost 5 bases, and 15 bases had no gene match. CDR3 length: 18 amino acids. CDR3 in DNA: TGTGCCAGCAGTAGCAAGGTGAAAGGGGGCATTTACACCGGGGAGCTGTTTTTT. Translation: CASSSKVKGGIYTGELFF. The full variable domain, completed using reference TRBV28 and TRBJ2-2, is DVKVTQSSRYLVKRTGEKVFLECVQDMDHENMFWYRQDPGLGLRLIYFSYDVKMKEKGDIPEGYSVSREKKERFSLILESASTNQTSMYLCASSSKVKGGIYTGELFFGEGSRLTVL.

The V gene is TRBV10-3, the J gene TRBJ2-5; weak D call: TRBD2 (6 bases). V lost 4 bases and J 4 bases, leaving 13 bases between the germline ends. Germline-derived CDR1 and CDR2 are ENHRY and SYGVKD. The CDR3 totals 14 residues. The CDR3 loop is CAISGGPGGETQYF. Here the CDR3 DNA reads TGTGCCATCAGTGGGGGACCCGGGGGAGAGACCCAGTACTTC.

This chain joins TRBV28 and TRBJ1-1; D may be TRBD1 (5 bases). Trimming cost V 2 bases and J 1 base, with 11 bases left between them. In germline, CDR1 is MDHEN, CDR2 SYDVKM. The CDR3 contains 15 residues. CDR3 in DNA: TGTGCCAGCAGTTTAGGGGCCCAGGGGAACACTGAAGCTTTCTTT. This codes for CASSLGAQGNTEAFF.

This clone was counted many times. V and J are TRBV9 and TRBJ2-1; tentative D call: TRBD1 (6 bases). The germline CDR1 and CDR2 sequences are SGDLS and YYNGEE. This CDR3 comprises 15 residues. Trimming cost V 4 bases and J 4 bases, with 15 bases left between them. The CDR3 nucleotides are TGTGCCAGCAGCTCTAGGGGGTCCGAATACAATGAGCAGTTCTTC. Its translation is CASSSRGSEYNEQFF.

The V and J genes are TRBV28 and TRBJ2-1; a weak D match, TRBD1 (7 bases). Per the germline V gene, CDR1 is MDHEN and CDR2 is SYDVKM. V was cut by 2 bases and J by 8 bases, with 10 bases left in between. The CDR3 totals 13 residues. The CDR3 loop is CASSLQGGDEQFF. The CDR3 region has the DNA TGTGCCAGCAGTTTACAGGGGGGCGATGAGCAGTTCTTC.

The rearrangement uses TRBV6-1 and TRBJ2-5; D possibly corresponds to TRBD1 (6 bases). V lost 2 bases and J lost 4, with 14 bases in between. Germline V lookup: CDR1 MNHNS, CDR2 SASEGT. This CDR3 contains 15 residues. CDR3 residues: CASSEQPTGRETQYF. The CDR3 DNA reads TGTGCCAGCAGTGAACAGCCCACAGGGAGAGAGACCCAGTACTTC.

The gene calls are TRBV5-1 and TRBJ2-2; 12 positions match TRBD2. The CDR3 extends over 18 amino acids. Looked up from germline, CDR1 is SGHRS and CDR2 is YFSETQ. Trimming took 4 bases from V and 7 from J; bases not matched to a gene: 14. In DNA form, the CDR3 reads TGCGCCAGCAGCCCCCGGCTAGCGGGAGGGCCCGGCGGCGGGGAGCTGTTTTTT. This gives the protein CASSPRLAGGPGGGELFF.

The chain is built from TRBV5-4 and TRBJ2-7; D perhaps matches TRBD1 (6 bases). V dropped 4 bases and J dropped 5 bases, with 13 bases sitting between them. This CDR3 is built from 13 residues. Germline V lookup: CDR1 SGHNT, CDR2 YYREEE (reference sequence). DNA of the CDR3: TGTGCCAGCAGCCCCACAGGGTTCAACGAGCAGTACTTC. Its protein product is CASSPTGFNEQYF.

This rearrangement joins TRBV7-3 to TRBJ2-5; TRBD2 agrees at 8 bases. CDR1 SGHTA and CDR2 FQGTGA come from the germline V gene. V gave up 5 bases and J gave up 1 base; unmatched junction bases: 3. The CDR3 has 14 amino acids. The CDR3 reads CASSPTSGQETQYF. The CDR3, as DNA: TGTGCCAGCAGCCCAACTAGCGGCCAAGAGACCCAGTACTTC.

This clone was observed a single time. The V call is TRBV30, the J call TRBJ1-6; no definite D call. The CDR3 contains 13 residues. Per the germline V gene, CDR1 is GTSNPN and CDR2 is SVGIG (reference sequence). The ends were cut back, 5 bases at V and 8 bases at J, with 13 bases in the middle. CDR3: CAWGSWGDSPLHF. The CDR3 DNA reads TGTGCCTGGGGGTCATGGGGTGATTCACCCCTCCACTTT.

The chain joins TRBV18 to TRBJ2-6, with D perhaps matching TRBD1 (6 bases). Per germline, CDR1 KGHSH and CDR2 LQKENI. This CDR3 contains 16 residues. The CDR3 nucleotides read TGTGCACTCAGCGGACAGTTGAGCTCTGGGGCCAACGTCCTGACTTTC. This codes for CALSGQLSSGANVLTF.

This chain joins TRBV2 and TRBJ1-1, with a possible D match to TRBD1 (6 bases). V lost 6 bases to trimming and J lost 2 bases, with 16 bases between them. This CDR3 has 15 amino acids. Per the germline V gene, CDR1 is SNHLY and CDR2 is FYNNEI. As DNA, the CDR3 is TGTGCCAGCAGCCAATGGGGGGGGCGAAACACTGAAGCTTTCTTT. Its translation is CASSQWGGRNTEAFF.

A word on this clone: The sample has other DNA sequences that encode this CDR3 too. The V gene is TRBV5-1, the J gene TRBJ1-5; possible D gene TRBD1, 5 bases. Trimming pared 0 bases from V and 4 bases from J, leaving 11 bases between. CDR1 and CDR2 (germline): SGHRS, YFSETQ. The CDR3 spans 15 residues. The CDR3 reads CASSLGTGGNQPQHF. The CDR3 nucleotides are TGCGCCAGCAGCTTGGGTACAGGAGGTAATCAGCCCCAGCATTTT.

The chain's CDR3 is CASSMQGLGNTIYF. The CDR3 DNA sequence: TGTGCCAGTAGTATGCAAGGCCTCGGAAACACCATATATTTT. The chain uses TRBV19 and TRBJ1-3, with no clear D. Deletions cut 3 bases from V and 4 bases from J, with 10 bases between. Looked up from germline, CDR1 is LNHDA and CDR2 is SQIVND (reference sequence). The CDR3 has 14 amino acids.

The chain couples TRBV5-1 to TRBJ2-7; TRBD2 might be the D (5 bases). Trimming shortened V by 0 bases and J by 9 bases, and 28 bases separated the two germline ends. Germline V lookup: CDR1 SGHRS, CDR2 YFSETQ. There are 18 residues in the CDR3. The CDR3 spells CASSLVGGNDMTYDGQYF. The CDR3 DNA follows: TGCGCCAGCAGCTTGGTCGGAGGTAACGACATGACCTACGACGGGCAGTACTTC. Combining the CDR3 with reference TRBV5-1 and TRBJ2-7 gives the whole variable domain KAGVTQTPRYLIKTRGQQVTLSCSPISGHRSVSWYQQTPGQGLQFLFEYFSETQRNKGNFPGRFSGRQFSNSRSEMNVSTLELGDSALYLCASSLVGGNDMTYDGQYFGPGTRLTVT.

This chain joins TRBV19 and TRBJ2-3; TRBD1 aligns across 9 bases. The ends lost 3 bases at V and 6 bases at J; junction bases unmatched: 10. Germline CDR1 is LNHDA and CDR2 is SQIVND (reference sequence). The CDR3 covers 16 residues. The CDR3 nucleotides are TGTGCCAGTAGTATGCTCGGACAGGGGACGGGGGATACGCAGTATTTT. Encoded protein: CASSMLGQGTGDTQYF.

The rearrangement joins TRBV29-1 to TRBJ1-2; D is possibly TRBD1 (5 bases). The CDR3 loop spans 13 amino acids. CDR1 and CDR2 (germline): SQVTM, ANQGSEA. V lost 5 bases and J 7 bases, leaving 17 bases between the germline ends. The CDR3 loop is CSVQSQGFTGYTF. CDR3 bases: TGCAGCGTTCAATCGCAGGGTTTCACTGGCTACACCTTC.

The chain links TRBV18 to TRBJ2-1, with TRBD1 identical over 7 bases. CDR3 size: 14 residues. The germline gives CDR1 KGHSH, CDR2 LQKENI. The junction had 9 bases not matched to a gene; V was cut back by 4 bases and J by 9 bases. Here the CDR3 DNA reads TGTGCCAGCTCACTACGACAGGGTGAGGGTGAGCAGTTCTTC. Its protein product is CASSLRQGEGEQFF.